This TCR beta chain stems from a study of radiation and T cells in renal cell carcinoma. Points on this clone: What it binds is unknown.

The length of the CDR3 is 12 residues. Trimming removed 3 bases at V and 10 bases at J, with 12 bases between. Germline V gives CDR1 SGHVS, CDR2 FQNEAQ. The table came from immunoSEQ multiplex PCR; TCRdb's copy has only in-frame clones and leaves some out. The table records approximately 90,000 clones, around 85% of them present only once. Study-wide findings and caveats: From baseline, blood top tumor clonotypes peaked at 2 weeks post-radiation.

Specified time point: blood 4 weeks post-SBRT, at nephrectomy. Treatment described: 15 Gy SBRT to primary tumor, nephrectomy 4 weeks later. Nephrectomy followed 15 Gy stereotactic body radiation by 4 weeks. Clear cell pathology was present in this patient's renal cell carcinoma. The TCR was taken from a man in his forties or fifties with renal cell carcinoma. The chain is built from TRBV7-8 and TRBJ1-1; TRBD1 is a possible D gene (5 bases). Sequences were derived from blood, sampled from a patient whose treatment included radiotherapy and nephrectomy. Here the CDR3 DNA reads TGTGCCAGCAGCTTCCGGGCGGGGGTAGCTTTCTTT. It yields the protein CASSFRAGVAFF.